These T cell receptor beta chains were read from a single sample in a study of CD8 T cells in Susac syndrome. TCRdb analysed the immunoSEQ multiplex PCR reads with MiXCR anew, one entry per CDR3 protein. The table lists approximately 110,000 distinct CDR3 sequences, 90% to 95% of them singletons. The sequencing sample was made of CD4+ T cells from PBMCs. The receptor set was obtained from a human donor in good health. Both conserved end residues are part of each CDR3. A D gene is named only where the DNA matches it firmly. Not every row has a clone size; where given, it reads once, few, many or a size class.

v_call	d_call	j_call	clone_size	cdr3_nt	cdr3_aa
TRBV2	TRBD1	TRBJ2-1	NA	TGTGCCAGCAGAGCCGACAGGGGGTTTTCCGATGAGCAGTTCTTC	CASRADRGFSDEQFF
TRBV19	TRBD1	TRBJ2-7	NA	TGTGCCAGTTCGGACAGGACCGGGATCGAGCAGTACTTC	CASSDRTGIEQYF
TRBV7-2	NA	TRBJ1-2	NA	TGTGCCAGCAGCTTATTCTGGGGAGAAAGAGATGGCTACACCTTC	CASSLFWGERDGYTF
TRBV19	NA	TRBJ2-1	NA	TGTGCCAGTAGTGGCGCCCGGACCCAGGTTGGGCAGTTCTTC	CASSGARTQVGQFF
TRBV29-1	NA	TRBJ1-1	NA	TGCAGCGTTCAGTTCTTCAGGGAATTAAATGAAGCTTTCTTT	CSVQFFRELNEAFF
TRBV4-1	TRBD2	TRBJ2-2	once	TGCGCCAGCAGCCAAGAGACTAGCGGGAACGCCGGGGAGCTGTTTTTT	CASSQETSGNAGELFF
TRBV12-3/TRBV12-4	NA	TRBJ1-2	NA	TGTGCCAGCAGATCGGACAGCCGCCCTAGCTATGGCTACACCTTC	CASRSDSRPSYGYTF
TRBV7-2	NA	TRBJ1-6	NA	TGTGCCAGCAGCCGCGATGGGGGTTATAATTCACCCCTCCACTTT	CASSRDGGYNSPLHF
TRBV29-1	TRBD2	TRBJ2-2	once	TGCAGGGTGGGGGGGGGTGACACCGGGGAGCTGTTTTTT	CRVGGGDTGELFF
TRBV30	NA	TRBJ1-5	NA	TGTGCCTGGAGGCCTCAGGGAGGTCAGCCCCAGCATTTT	CAWRPQGGQPQHF
TRBV6-1	NA	TRBJ2-5	NA	TGTGCCAGCAGACCCCGTGGAGGACCGGCGGTGCAAGAGACCCAGTACTTC	CASRPRGGPAVQETQYF
TRBV2	TRBD2	TRBJ2-2	NA	TGTGCCAGCAGTGAAGCCGCGGGAGGGGTCGGGGAGCTGTTTTTT	CASSEAAGGVGELFF
TRBV29-1	NA	TRBJ2-5	few	TGCAGCGTTGGGAGAGGGGCTGGCGAGACCCAGTACTTC	CSVGRGAGETQYF
TRBV6-5	NA	TRBJ2-7	once	TGTGCCACCGCTGCCCCCTACGAGCAGTACTTC	CATAAPYEQYF
TRBV20-1	NA	TRBJ1-4	NA	TGCAGTGCTAACAGTAATGAAAAACTGTTTTTT	CSANSNEKLFF
TRBV20-1	NA	TRBJ2-1	NA	TGCAGTGCTAGGGTCCCCCCCGGGGTGTCGCGGTACAATGAGCAGTTCTTC	CSARVPPGVSRYNEQFF
TRBV25-1	NA	TRBJ2-1	few	TGTGCCAGCTCGCCCGGAGGGGGCTCCTACAATGAGCAGTTCTTC	CASSPGGGSYNEQFF
TRBV5-1	NA	TRBJ2-2	NA	TGCGCCAGCAGCTTGGACGGGAACACCGGGAAGCTGTTTTTT	CASSLDGNTGKLFF